These 16 T cell receptor beta chains were all obtained from the same sample, sequenced in a study of blood T cell repertoires in COVID-19. Profiling relied on immunoSEQ multiplex PCR, and the TCRdb table lists in-frame clones only, not all of them. The sample includes nearly 110,000 clones, about 79% of them seen just once. Sequencing used peripheral blood. The receptors shown here come from an older man with COVID-19, enrolled during active disease.

This clone was picked up one time. V and J are TRBV6-5 and TRBJ1-2; no clear D gene. The CDR3 runs to 14 residues. Trimming took off 0 bases at V and 4 bases at J, with 9 bases between the two ends. The germline V gene encodes CDR1 MNHEY and CDR2 SVGAGI. The CDR3 coding sequence is TGTGCCAGCAGTTACTCTACCGGGGTCTATGGCTACACCTTC. Amino acid sequence: CASSYSTGVYGYTF.

V gene TRBV6-2 or TRBV6-3 combines with J gene TRBJ2-3, with 9 bases that match TRBD1. This CDR3 is built from 15 residues. The germline V gene encodes CDR1 MNHEY and CDR2 SVGEGT. With V trimmed by 2 bases and J by 6 bases, 6 bases remained unmatched. Here the CDR3 DNA reads TGTGCCAGCAGTTACGGGACAGGGTTTCGCGATACGCAGTATTTT. This encodes CASSYGTGFRDTQYF.

This clone was seen only a few times. The rearrangement uses TRBV10-2 and TRBJ1-5; D is perhaps TRBD1 (5 bases). The germline gives CDR1 WSHSY, CDR2 SAAADI. This CDR3 region has 14 residues. Trimming pared 4 bases from V and 0 bases from J, leaving 7 bases between. The CDR3 is CASSGGASNQPQHF. The DNA of the CDR3 is TGCGCCAGCAGTGGTGGGGCTAGCAATCAGCCCCAGCATTTT.

This sequence joins TRBV11-2 and TRBJ2-5, with D possibly TRBD1 on 6 matching bases. Germline V gene data show CDR1 as SGHAT and CDR2 as FQNNGV. The CDR3 runs to 16 residues. Trimming took 3 bases from V and 5 from J, leaving 19 bases between them. The CDR3 sequence: CASSLGVTGPEETQYF. CDR3 in DNA: TGTGCCAGCAGCTTGGGAGTAACAGGGCCTGAGGAGACCCAGTACTTC.

This clone was recorded a few times. V gene TRBV28 combines with J gene TRBJ2-7, with 12 positions matching TRBD1. This CDR3 contains 14 residues. The V segment lost 7 bases and the J segment 4 bases; nucleotides outside the gene matches: 5. The germline CDR1 and CDR2 sequences are MDHEN and SYDVKM. The CDR3 DNA sequence: TGTGCCAGCATCCCGGGACAGGGGGCTTACGAGCAGTACTTC. This translates into CASIPGQGAYEQYF.

The chain carries TRBV15 and TRBJ1-2; the match to TRBD1 covers 10 bases. CDR1 is LNHNV and CDR2 is YYDKDF in the germline V gene (reference sequence). The CDR3 runs to 18 residues. V lost 0 bases to trimming and J lost 7 bases; unmatched junction nucleotides: 14. CDR3 region: CATSRDQGGGQGVGGYTF. DNA of the CDR3: TGTGCCACCAGCAGAGATCAGGGCGGAGGACAGGGGGTGGGTGGCTACACCTTC.

V gene TRBV28 combines with J gene TRBJ1-2; D uncertain. CDR3 length: 14 amino acids. Germline V CDR1 and CDR2: MDHEN, SYDVKM. Trimming shortened V by 2 bases and J by 0 bases, and 7 bases separated the two germline ends. CDR3 region: CASSLGSPNYGYTF. In DNA form, the CDR3 reads TGTGCCAGCAGTTTAGGCAGTCCTAACTATGGCTACACCTTC.

The chain uses TRBV28 and TRBJ2-5; TRBD2 might be the D (6 bases). CDR1 and CDR2 from the germline V gene are MDHEN and SYDVKM. The CDR3 has 13 amino acids. The V end was cut by 2 bases, the J end by 5 bases, with 9 bases between. CDR3 coding DNA: TGTGCCAGCAGTTTAGGAGGGGTGGAGACCCAGTACTTC. Its protein is CASSLGGVETQYF.

The rearrangement uses TRBV7-2 and TRBJ2-7; the match to TRBD2 covers 7 bases. Unmatched junction bases numbered 7, after V lost 1 base and J lost 1 base. This CDR3 region has 16 residues. Germline V lookup: CDR1 SGHTA, CDR2 FQGNSA. CDR3 in amino acids: CASSLVVGGGSYEQYF. Here the CDR3 DNA reads TGTGCCAGCAGCTTAGTTGTTGGGGGAGGGTCCTACGAGCAGTACTTC.

The chain has TRBV6-5 and TRBJ2-1; 7 nucleotides agree with TRBD1. Germline trimming cut 6 bases from V and 4 bases from J; bases unmatched to any gene: 6. Germline lookup yields CDR1 MNHEY and CDR2 SVGAGI. The CDR3 has 14 residues. CDR3 loop: CASSPGQIYNEQFF. CDR3 DNA: TGTGCCAGCAGCCCGGGACAGATTTACAATGAGCAGTTCTTC.

The V gene is TRBV18, the J gene TRBJ1-5; tentative D call: TRBD1 (5 bases). Germline V gives CDR1 KGHSH, CDR2 LQKENI. The CDR3 has 16 residues. V lost 4 bases, J lost 2 bases, and 15 bases lay in between. The CDR3 DNA reads TGTGCCAGCTCACGAGGGGAGGCCTGGGGCAATCAGCCCCAGCATTTT. This translates into CASSRGEAWGNQPQHF. The full variable domain, rest sourced from reference TRBV18 and TRBJ1-5, is NAGVMQNPRHLVRRRGQEARLRCSPMKGHSHVYWYRQLPEEGLKFMVYLQKENIIDESGMPKERFSAEFPKEGPSILRIQQVVRGDSAAYFCASSRGEAWGNQPQHFGDGTRLSIL.

The V gene is TRBV5-1, the J gene TRBJ2-1; 15 bases match TRBD2. Germline values: CDR1 SGHRS, CDR2 YFSETQ. Trimming removed 5 bases from V and 8 bases from J; junction bases left unmatched: 2. The CDR3 extends over 14 amino acids. The CDR3 loop reads CASRGLAGGHEQFF. CDR3 coding DNA: TGCGCCAGCAGGGGACTAGCGGGAGGCCATGAGCAGTTCTTC.

This clone turned up a few times. The chain joins TRBV4-2 to TRBJ2-3; D remains ambiguous. Trimming took off 0 bases at V and 3 bases at J, with 10 bases between the two ends. The CDR3 is 15 residues long. Germline assignment: CDR1 LGHNA and CDR2 YNFKEQ. The CDR3 loop is CASSQDPSGTDTQYF. CDR3 DNA: TGTGCCAGCAGCCAAGATCCCTCAGGAACAGATACGCAGTATTTT.

This clone has ten or more counts. The V and J genes are TRBV6-2 or TRBV6-3 and TRBJ2-5; 8 positions match TRBD1. This CDR3 has 17 residues. Losses at the gene ends were 3 bases for V and 5 bases for J; bases not matched to a gene: 14. CDR1 and CDR2 (germline): MNHEY, SVGEGT. In DNA form, the CDR3 reads TGTGCCAGCAGTTATTCCCTCGACAGGGGATTCGGGGAGACCCAGTACTTC. Translation: CASSYSLDRGFGETQYF.

V gene TRBV19 combines with J gene TRBJ1-1; no definite D call. The V gene's germline CDR1 is LNHDA and CDR2 SQIVND (reference sequence). The CDR3 length is 14 residues. V lost 7 bases to trimming and J lost 1 base, with 13 bases between them. The CDR3 nucleotides read TGTGCCAGTACCCTAGCGGCGGCGAACACTGAAGCTTTCTTT. Protein sequence: CASTLAAANTEAFF. Full variable domain (remainder filled in from reference TRBV19 and TRBJ1-1): DGGITQSPKYLFRKEGQNVTLSCEQNLNHDAMYWYRQDPGQGLRLIYYSQIVNDFQKGDIAEGYSVSREKKESFPLTVTSAQKNPTAFYLCASTLAAANTEAFFGQGTRLTVV.

This rearrangement joins TRBV7-8 to TRBJ2-5, with D possibly TRBD1 on 5 matching bases. The V and J ends lost 1 base and 1 base respectively, with 10 bases between them. The CDR3 has 15 amino acids. Germline CDR1 reads SGHVS; CDR2 reads FQNEAQ. The chain's CDR3 is CASSLGAGFQETQYF. The DNA for the CDR3 is TGTGCCAGCAGCTTAGGTGCAGGGTTCCAAGAGACCCAGTACTTC.